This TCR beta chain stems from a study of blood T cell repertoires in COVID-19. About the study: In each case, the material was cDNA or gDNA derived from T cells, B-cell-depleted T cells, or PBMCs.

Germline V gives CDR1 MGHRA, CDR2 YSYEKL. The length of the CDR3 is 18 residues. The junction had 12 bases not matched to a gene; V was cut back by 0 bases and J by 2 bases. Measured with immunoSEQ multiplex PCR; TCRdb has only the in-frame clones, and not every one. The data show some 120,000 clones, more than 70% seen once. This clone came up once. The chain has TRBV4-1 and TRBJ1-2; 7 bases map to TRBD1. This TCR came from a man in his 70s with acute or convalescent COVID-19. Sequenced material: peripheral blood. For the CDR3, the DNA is TGCGCCAGCAGCCAAGAGGGGGCGAGGGGGCTAATCAACTATGGCTACACCTTC. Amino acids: CASSQEGARGLINYGYTF.